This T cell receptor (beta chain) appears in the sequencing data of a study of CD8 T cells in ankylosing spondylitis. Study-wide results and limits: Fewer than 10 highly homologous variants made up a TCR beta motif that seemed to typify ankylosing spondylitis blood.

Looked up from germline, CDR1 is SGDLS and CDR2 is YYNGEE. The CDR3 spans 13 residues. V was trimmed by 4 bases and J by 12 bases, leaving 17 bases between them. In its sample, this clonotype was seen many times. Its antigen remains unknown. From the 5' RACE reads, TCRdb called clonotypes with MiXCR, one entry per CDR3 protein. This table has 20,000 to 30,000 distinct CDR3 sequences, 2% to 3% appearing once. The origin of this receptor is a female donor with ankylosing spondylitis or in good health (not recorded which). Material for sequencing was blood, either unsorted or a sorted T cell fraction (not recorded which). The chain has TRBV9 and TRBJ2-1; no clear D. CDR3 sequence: CASSPTGQSRQFF. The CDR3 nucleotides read TGTGCCAGCAGCCCGACTGGGCAAAGTAGGCAGTTCTTC.